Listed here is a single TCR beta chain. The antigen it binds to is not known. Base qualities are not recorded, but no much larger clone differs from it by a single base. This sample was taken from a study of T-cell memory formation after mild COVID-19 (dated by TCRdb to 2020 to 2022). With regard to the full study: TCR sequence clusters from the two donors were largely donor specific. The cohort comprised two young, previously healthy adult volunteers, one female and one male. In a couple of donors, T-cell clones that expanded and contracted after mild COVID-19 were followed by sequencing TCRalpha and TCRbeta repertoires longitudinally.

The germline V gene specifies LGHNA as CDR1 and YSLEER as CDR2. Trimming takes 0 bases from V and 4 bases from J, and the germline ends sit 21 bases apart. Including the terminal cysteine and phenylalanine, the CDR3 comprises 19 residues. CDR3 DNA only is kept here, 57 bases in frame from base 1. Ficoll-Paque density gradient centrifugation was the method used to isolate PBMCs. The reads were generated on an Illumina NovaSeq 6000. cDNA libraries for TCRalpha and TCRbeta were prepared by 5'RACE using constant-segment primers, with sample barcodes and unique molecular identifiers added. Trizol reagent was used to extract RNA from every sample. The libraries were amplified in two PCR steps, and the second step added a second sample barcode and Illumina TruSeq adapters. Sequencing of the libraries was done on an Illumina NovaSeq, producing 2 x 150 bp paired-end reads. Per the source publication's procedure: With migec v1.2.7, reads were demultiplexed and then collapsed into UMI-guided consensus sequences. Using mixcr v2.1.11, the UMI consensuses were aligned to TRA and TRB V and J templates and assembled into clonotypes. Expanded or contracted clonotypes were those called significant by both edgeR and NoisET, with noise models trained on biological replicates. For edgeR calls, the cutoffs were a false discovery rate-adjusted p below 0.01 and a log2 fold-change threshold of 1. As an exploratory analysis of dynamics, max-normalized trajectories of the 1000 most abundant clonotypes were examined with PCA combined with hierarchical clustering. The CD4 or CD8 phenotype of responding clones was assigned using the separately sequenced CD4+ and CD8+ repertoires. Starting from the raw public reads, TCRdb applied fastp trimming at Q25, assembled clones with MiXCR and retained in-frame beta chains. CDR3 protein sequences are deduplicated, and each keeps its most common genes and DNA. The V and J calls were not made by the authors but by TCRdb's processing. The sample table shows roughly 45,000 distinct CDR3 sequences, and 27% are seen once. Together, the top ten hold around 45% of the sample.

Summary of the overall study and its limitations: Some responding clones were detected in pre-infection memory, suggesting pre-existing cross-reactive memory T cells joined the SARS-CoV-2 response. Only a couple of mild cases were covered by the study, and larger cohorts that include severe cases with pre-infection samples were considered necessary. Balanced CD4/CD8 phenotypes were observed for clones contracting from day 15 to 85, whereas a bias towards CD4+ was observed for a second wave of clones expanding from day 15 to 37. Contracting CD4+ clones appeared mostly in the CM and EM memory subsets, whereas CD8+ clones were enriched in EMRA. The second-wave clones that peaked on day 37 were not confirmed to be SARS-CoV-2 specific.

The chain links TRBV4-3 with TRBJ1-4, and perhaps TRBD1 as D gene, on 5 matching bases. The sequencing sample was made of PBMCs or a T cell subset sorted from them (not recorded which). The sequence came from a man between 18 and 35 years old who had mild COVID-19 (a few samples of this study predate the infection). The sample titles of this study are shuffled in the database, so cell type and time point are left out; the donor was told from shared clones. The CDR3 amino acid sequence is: CASSQDLNLRDGFNEKLFF. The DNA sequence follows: TGCGCCAGCAGCCAAGATTTGAACTTACGGGACGGCTTTAATGAAAAACTGTTTTTT.